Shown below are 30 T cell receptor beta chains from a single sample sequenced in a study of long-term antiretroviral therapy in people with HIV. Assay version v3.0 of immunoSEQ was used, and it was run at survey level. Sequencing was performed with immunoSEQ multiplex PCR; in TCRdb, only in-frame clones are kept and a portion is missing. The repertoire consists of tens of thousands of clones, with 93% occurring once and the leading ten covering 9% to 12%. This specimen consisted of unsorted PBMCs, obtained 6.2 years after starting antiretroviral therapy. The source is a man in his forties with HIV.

DNA of the CDR3: TGTGCCAGCACGCCCCGGGCGAACACTGAAGCTTTCTTT. Translating it yields CASTPRANTEAFF. The J gene is TRBJ1-1, the V gene TRBV9; D call uncertain. Germline values: CDR1 SGDLS, CDR2 YYNGEE. V was trimmed by 6 bases and J by 1 base, leaving 10 bases between them. The CDR3 has 13 residues.

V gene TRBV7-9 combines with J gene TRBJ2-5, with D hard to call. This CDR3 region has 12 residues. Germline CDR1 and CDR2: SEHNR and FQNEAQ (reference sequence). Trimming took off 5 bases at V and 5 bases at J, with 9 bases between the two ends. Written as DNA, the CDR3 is TGTGCCAGCAGCCCCGTCCCCGAGACCCAGTACTTC. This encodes CASSPVPETQYF.

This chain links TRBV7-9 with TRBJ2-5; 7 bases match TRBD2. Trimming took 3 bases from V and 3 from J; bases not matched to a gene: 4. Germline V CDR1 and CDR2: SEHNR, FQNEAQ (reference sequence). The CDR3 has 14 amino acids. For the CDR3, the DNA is TGTGCCAGCAGCTTCCTCGCGGGGGAAGAGACCCAGTACTTC. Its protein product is CASSFLAGEETQYF.

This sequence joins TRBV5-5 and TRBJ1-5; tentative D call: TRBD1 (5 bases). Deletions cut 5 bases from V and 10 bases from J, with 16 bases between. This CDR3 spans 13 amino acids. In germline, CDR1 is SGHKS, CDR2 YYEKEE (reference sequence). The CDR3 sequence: CASSPGPDVPQHF. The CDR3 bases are TGTGCCAGCAGTCCGGGACCGGATGTTCCCCAGCATTTT.

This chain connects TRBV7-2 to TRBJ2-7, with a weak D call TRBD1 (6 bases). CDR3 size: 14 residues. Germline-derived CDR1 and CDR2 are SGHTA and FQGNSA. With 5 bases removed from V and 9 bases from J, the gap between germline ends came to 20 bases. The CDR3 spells CASSIGGFAAAQYF. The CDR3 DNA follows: TGTGCCAGCAGCATAGGGGGTTTCGCAGCGGCGCAGTACTTC.

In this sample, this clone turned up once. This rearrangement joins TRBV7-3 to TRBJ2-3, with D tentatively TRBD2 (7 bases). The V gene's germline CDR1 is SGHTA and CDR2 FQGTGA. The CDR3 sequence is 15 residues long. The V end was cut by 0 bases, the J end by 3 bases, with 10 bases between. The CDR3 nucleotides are TGTGCCAGCAGCTTAACGGGGGGGCAGACAGATACGCAGTATTTT. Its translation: CASSLTGGQTDTQYF.

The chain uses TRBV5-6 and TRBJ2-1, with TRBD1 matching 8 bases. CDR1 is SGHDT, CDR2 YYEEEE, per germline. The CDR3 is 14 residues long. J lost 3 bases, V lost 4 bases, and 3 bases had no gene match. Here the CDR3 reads CASSPGTGYNEQFF. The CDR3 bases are TGTGCCAGCAGCCCCGGGACAGGCTACAATGAGCAGTTCTTC.

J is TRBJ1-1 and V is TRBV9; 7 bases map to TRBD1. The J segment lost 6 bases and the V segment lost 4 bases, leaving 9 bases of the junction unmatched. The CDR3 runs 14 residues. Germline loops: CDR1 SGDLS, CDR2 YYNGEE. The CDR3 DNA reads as TGTGCCAGCAGCCTCGAGGGGGCGTACGCTGAAGCTTTCTTT. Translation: CASSLEGAYAEAFF.

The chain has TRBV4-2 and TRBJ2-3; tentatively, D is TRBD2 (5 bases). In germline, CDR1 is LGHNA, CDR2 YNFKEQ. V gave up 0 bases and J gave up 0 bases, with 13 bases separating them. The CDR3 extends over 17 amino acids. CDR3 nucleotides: TGTGCCAGCAGCCAAGATATCGCGGGCTCTAGCACAGATACGCAGTATTTT. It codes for CASSQDIAGSSTDTQYF.

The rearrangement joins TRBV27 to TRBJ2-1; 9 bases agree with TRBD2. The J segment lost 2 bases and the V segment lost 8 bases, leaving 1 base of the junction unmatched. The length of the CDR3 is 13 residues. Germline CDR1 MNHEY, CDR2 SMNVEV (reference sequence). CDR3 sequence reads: CASRLAAYNEQFF. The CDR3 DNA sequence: TGTGCCAGCCGACTAGCGGCCTACAATGAGCAGTTCTTC.

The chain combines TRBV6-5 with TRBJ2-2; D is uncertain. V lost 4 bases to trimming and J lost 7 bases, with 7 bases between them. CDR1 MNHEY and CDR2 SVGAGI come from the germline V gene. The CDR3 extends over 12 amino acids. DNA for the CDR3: TGTGCCAGCAGTTCCGGCCTCGGGGAGCTGTTTTTT. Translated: CASSSGLGELFF.

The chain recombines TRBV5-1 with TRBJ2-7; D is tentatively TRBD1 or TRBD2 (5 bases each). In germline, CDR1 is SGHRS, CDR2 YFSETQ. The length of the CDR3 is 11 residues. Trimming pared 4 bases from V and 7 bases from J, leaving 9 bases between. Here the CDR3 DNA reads TGCGCCAGCAGCCACGAGGGGGAGCAGTACTTC. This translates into CASSHEGEQYF.

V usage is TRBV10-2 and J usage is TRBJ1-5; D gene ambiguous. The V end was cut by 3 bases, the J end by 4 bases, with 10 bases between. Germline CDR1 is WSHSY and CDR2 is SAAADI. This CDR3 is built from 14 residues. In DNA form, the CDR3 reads TGCGCCAGCAGTGAACCGGGATTAAATCAGCCCCAGCATTTT. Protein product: CASSEPGLNQPQHF.

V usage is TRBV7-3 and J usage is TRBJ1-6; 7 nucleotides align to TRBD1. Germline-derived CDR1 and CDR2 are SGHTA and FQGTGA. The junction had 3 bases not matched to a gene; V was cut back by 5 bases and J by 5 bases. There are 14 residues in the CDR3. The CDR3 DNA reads TGTGCCAGCAGCCCGGGACAGCATAATTCACCCCTCCACTTT. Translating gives CASSPGQHNSPLHF.

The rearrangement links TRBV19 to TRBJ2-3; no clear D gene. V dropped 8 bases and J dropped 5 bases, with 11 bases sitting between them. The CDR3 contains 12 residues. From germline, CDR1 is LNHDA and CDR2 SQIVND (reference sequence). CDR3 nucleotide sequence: TGTGCCAGTCGCTTATCGGGAGATACGCAGTATTTT. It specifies CASRLSGDTQYF.

The CDR3 loop is CASSYGTGGINEQYF. CDR3 nucleotide sequence: TGTGCCAGCAGTTACGGGACAGGGGGCATCAACGAGCAGTACTTC. The chain carries TRBV5-4 and TRBJ2-7, with 12 bases lining up with TRBD1. V lost 5 bases, J lost 5 bases, and 8 bases stayed unmatched. The germline gives CDR1 SGHNT, CDR2 YYREEE (reference sequence). The CDR3 has 15 residues. The entire variable domain, with the rest obtained from reference TRBV5-4 and TRBJ2-7, is as follows: ETGVTQSPTHLIKTRGQQVTLRCSSQSGHNTVSWYQQALGQGPQFIFQYYREEENGRGNFPPRFSGLQFPNYSSELNVNALELDDSALYLCASSYGTGGINEQYFGPGTRLTVT.

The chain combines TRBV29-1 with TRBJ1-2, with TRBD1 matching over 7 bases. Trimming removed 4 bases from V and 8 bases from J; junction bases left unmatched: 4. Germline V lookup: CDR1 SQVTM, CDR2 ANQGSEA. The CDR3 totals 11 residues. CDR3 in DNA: TGCAGCGTTGGCCAGGGGGGGGGCTACACCTTC. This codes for CSVGQGGGYTF.

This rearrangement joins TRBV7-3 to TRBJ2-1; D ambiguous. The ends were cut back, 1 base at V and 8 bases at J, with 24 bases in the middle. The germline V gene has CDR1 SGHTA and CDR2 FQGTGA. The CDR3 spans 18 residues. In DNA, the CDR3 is TGTGCCAGCAGCTTAAACCCTCGCCCCTCCTCTGCCGTCGATGAGCAGTTCTTC. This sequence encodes CASSLNPRPSSAVDEQFF.

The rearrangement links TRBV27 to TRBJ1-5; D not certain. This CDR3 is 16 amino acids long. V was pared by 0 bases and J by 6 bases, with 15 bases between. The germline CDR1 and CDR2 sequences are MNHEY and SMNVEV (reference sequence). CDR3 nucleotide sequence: TGTGCCAGCAGTTTATCCTCTCCCGAACTCGGTCAGCCCCAGCATTTT. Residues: CASSLSSPELGQPQHF.

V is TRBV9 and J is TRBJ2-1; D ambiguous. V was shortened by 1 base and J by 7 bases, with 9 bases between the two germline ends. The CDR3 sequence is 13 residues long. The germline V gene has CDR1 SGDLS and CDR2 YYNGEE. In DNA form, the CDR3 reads TGTGCCAGCAGCGTATCAGGTAGGAATGAGCAGTTCTTC. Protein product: CASSVSGRNEQFF. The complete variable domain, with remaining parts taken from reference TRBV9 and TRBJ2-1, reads DSGVTQTPKHLITATGQRVTLRCSPRSGDLSVYWYQQSLDQGLQFLIQYYNGEERAKGNILERFSAQQFPDLHSELNLSSLELGDSALYFCASSVSGRNEQFFGPGTRLTVL.

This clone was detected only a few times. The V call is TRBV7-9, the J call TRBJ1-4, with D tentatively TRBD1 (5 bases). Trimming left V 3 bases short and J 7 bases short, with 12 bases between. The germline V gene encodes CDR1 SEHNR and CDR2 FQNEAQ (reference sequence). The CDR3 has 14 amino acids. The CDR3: CASSFLQGAEKLFF. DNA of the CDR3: TGTGCCAGCAGCTTTCTGCAGGGTGCTGAAAAACTGTTTTTT.

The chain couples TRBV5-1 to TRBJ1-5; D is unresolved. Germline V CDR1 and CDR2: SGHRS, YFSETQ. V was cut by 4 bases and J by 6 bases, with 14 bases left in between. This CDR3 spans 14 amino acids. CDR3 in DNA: TGCGCCAGCAGCGTTGCCGCTGGTGGTCAGCCCCAGCATTTT. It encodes CASSVAAGGQPQHF.

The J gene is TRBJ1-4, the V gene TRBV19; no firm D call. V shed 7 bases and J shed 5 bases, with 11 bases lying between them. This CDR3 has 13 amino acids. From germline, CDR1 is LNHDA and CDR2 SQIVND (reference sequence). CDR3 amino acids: CASKERANEKLFF. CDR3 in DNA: TGTGCCAGTAAAGAAAGGGCCAATGAAAAACTGTTTTTT.

The CDR3 loop reads CASSPLGAATDTQYF. The CDR3 DNA follows: TGTGCCAGCAGCCCCCTAGGGGCCGCAACAGATACGCAGTATTTT. The rearrangement uses TRBV7-3 and TRBJ2-3; D perhaps matches TRBD1 (5 bases). With 5 bases removed from V and 3 bases from J, the gap between germline ends came to 15 bases. CDR3 size: 15 residues. CDR1 and CDR2 from the germline V gene are SGHTA and FQGTGA.

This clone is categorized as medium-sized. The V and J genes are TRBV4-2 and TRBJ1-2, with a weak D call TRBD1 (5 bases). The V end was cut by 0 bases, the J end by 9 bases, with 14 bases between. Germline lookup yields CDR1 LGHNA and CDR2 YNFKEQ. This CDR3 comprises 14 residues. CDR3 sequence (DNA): TGTGCCAGCAGCCAAGATGGGGACTCATCCCGCTACACCTTC. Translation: CASSQDGDSSRYTF.

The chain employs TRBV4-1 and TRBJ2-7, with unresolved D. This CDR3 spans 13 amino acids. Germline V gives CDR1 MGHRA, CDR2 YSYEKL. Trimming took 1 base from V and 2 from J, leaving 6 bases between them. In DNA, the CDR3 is TGCGCCAGCAGCCAAGCCCCAGCCTACGAGCAGTACTTC. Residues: CASSQAPAYEQYF.

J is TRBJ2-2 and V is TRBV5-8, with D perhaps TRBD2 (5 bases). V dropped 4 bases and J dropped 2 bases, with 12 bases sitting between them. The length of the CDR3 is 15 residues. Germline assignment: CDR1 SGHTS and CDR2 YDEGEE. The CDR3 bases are TGTGCCAGCAGCCGGCGGGTAGGCAACACCGGGGAGCTGTTTTTT. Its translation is CASSRRVGNTGELFF.

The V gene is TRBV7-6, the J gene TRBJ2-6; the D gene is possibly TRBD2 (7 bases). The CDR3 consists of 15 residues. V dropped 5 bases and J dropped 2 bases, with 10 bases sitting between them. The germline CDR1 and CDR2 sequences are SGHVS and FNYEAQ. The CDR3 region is CASSEGGAGANVLTF. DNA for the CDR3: TGTGCCAGCAGCGAGGGGGGGGCTGGGGCCAACGTCCTGACTTTC.

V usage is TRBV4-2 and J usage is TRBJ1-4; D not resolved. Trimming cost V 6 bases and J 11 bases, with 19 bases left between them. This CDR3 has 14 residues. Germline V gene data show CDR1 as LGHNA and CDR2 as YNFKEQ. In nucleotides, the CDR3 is TGTGCCAGCAGGGAGGACGGCCTTTCCGGGAAACTGTTTTTT. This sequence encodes CASREDGLSGKLFF.

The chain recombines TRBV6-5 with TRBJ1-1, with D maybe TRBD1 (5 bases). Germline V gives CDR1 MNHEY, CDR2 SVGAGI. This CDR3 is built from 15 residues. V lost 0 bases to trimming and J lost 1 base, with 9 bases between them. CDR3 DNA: TGTGCCAGCAGTTACTCCAGGGAGGCGAACACTGAAGCTTTCTTT. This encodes CASSYSREANTEAFF.